These 5 T cell receptor beta chains were all obtained from the same sample, sequenced in a study of T-cell memory formation after mild COVID-19. One entry per CDR3 protein results from TCRdb running MiXCR on the 5' RACE reads. The sample lists some 250,000 distinct CDR3 sequences; 8.5% to 9.5% were seen once. Sequencing used PBMCs or a T cell subset sorted from them (not recorded which). The receptors come from a man aged 18 to 35 who had mild COVID-19 (a few samples of this study predate the infection). Cell type and time point are not known.

The CDR3 spells CASSLEDTDTQYF. CDR3 sequence (DNA): TGTGCCAGCAGCTTGGAAGACACAGATACGCAGTATTTT. The V gene is TRBV5-6, the J gene TRBJ2-3; D gene unclear. Trimming removed 0 bases at V and 2 bases at J, with 4 bases between. The CDR3 is made up of 13 amino acids. The germline gives CDR1 SGHDT, CDR2 YYEEEE.

This clonotype occurred a few times. The chain combines TRBV12-3 or TRBV12-4 with TRBJ2-1; the match to TRBD2 covers 7 bases. Trimming removed 4 bases from V and 11 bases from J; junction bases left unmatched: 11. This CDR3 is built from 14 residues. CDR3 DNA: TGTGCCAGCAGTTGGACGGGGGGTTCCTTTCAGCAGTTCTTC. Translation gives CASSWTGGSFQQFF.

The sample holds many counts of this clonotype. V usage is TRBV9 and J usage is TRBJ1-1; D is uncertain. Germline loops: CDR1 SGDLS, CDR2 YYNGEE. Trimming cost V 7 bases and J 1 base, with 8 bases left between them. The CDR3 is 12 residues long. CDR3 sequence reads: CASSRANTEAFF. In nucleotides, the CDR3 is TGTGCCAGCTCCCGGGCGAACACTGAAGCTTTCTTT.

This clonotype appeared a few times. The rearrangement joins TRBV7-2 to TRBJ2-3; D gene ambiguous. This CDR3 is 14 amino acids long. Germline loops: CDR1 SGHTA, CDR2 FQGNSA. V shed 5 bases and J shed 10 bases, with 19 bases lying between them. The CDR3 protein is CASSTRPDVGSQYF. DNA of the CDR3: TGTGCCAGCAGCACACGACCCGATGTGGGTTCGCAGTATTTT.

This clonotype was counted at least ten times. The rearrangement uses TRBV4-1 and TRBJ2-5, with 7 positions matching TRBD1. The ends lost 4 bases at V and 3 bases at J; junction bases unmatched: 5. The CDR3 contains 14 residues. The germline gives CDR1 MGHRA, CDR2 YSYEKL. For the CDR3, the DNA is TGCGCCAGCAGCCCGTGGGACAGAGAAGAGACCCAGTACTTC. This codes for CASSPWDREETQYF.